This T cell receptor beta chain was sequenced for a study of blood T cell repertoires in COVID-19. Measured with immunoSEQ multiplex PCR; TCRdb has only the in-frame clones, and not every one. The sample carries about 200,000 clones, around 80% recorded once. V lost 6 bases, J lost 6 bases, and 12 bases stayed unmatched. Germline CDR1 reads SNHLY; CDR2 reads FYNNEI. This CDR3 is 17 amino acids long. The rearrangement uses TRBV2 and TRBJ2-5; the match to TRBD2 covers 14 bases. The sequenced sample was peripheral blood. This sequence was found in a human donor in a cohort sampled during active COVID-19. The CDR3: CASSNRTSGRLTKTQYF. CDR3 nucleotide sequence: TGTGCCAGCAGCAATAGGACTAGCGGGAGGCTAACGAAGACCCAGTACTTC.